The clone carrying this T cell receptor beta chain turned up a few times. The antigen remains undetermined. The data were taken from a study of T cell repertoires in cytomegalovirus infection. Whole-study context: TCR beta signatures that were public indicated CMV infection and matching HLA type.

TCRdb re-derived calls from the reads in MiXCR, one entry per CDR3 protein. The sample carries some 800,000 distinct CDR3 sequences, just under 30% recorded once. The CDR3 length is 14 residues. Unmatched junction bases numbered 7, after V lost 2 bases and J lost 9 bases. Germline V gene sequence: CDR1 WSHSY, CDR2 SAAADI. This TCR was recovered from a human donor in good health (CMV status not recorded). Some clones in this sample may be carry-over from other donors' samples. The sample consisted of cultured CD8+ T cells from PBMCs, taken from culture after CMV antigen stimulation. V and J are TRBV10-2 and TRBJ1-5, with 7 nucleotides matching TRBD1. CDR3: CASSEDRDRRPQHF. DNA of the CDR3: TGCGCCAGCAGTGAGGACAGGGACCGGAGGCCCCAGCATTTT.